Shown below are 29 T cell receptor beta chains from a single sample sequenced in a study of post-analysis software for immune sequencing data. Unique molecular identifiers had been added to the TCR beta cDNA libraries. TCRdb itself ran the PCR reads through MiXCR, one entry per CDR3 protein. The profile shows roughly 200,000 distinct CDR3 sequences, over 25% of them singletons. These receptors' antigens are unknown. General study points: Relative to controls, patients had about 5 TRBV segments at higher frequency, with TRBV5-6, TRBV5-1 and TRBV20-1 among these.

What was sequenced was blood. The receptor set was obtained from a girl aged 2-17 years with multiple sclerosis.

The V and J genes are TRBV12-3 or TRBV12-4 and TRBJ1-1; the D gene is possibly TRBD1 (5 bases). V was trimmed by 5 bases and J by 7 bases, leaving 20 bases between them. The CDR3 length is 15 residues. The CDR3 bases are TGTGCCAGCAGTCCCTACCTCGGACAACTCGATGAAGCTTTCTTT. It specifies CASSPYLGQLDEAFF.

On this clonotype: A single base separates this from a much larger clone, so it may be a read error. The CDR3 DNA is TGCAGTGTTAGTCAGTCTAGCGCCCTCGGTGAGCAGTTCTTC. This gives the protein CSVSQSSALGEQFF. J is TRBJ2-1 and V is TRBV20-1, with D possibly TRBD2 on 6 matching bases. Trimming left V 7 bases short and J 9 bases short, with 22 bases between. Germline CDR1 DFQATT, CDR2 SNEGSKA (reference sequence). The CDR3 runs 14 residues.

On this clonotype: A read error may explain this, as a much larger clone is one base away. J is TRBJ2-1 and V is TRBV7-6, with D perhaps matching TRBD1 or TRBD2 (5 bases each). The CDR3 runs to 18 residues. Per germline, CDR1 SGHVS and CDR2 FNYEAQ. The CDR3 bases are TGTGTCAGCAGCTTAGAGGGGTGGGACGGCTACCCCTACAATGAGCAGTTCTTC. Its protein product is CVSSLEGWDGYPYNEQFF. The full variable domain, completed using reference TRBV7-6 and TRBJ2-1, is GAGVSQSPRYKVTKRGQDVALRCDPISGHVSLYWYRQALGQGPEFLTYFNYEAQQDKSGLPNDRFSAERPEGSISTLTIQRTEQRDSAMYRCVSSLEGWDGYPYNEQFFGPGTRLTVL.

There are a few counts of this clonotype. This rearrangement joins TRBV20-1 to TRBJ2-1; a weak D match, TRBD2 (7 bases). Trimming pared 1 base from V and 3 bases from J, leaving 19 bases between. The CDR3 covers 17 residues. Per the germline V gene, CDR1 is DFQATT and CDR2 is SNEGSKA (reference sequence). CDR3 sequence: CSARVPWGGPDYNEQFF. CDR3 DNA: TGCAGTGCTAGAGTCCCCTGGGGGGGGCCCGACTACAATGAGCAGTTCTTC.

Worth noting for this clonotype: The junction does not match germline at one end; this may be a read error. V usage is TRBV6-6 and J usage is TRBJ1-6; no clear D. CDR3 length equals 14 residues. CDR1 is MNHNY, CDR2 SVGAGI, per germline (reference sequence). The CDR3 spells CASRNKDGSSPPHF. CDR3 in DNA: TGTGCCAGCAGAAACAAGGACGGTTCAAGTCCCCCCCACTTT.

This clonotype was found a few times. The rearrangement links TRBV5-7 to TRBJ2-7; TRBD1 matches 9 bases. TRBV5-7 is assigned to the ORF class and has an uncertain function. This CDR3 has 16 amino acids. The V segment lost 3 bases and the J segment 3 bases; nucleotides outside the gene matches: 10. In DNA form, the CDR3 reads TGTGCCAGCAGCTATGGGACAGGGAGGGGGTTCTACGAGCAGTACTTC. This encodes CASSYGTGRGFYEQYF.

This clonotype was picked up many times. Its ends do not fully match the called genes, so a read error is possible. V and J are TRBV28 and TRBJ2-7; 9 positions agree with TRBD1. Per germline, CDR1 MDHEN and CDR2 SYDVKM. The CDR3 is 14 residues long. The CDR3 region is CASSSDRGSYEQYF. The CDR3, as DNA: TGCGCCAGCAGCTCGGACAGGGGATCCTACGAGCAGTACTTC.

The rearrangement uses TRBV28 and TRBJ2-5; D gene ambiguous. The length of the CDR3 is 13 residues. Per germline, CDR1 MDHEN and CDR2 SYDVKM. V was pared by 4 bases and J by 7 bases, with 13 bases between. CDR3 protein: CASSYPRAGTQYF. The CDR3 coding sequence is TGTGCCAGCAGTTATCCCCGGGCAGGGACCCAGTACTTC.

This clonotype was picked up a small number of times. The genes are TRBV11-2 and TRBJ2-5; no firm D call. Per germline, CDR1 SGHAT and CDR2 FQNNGV. This CDR3 has 16 amino acids. V lost 0 bases, J lost 7 bases, and 18 bases lay in between. Here the CDR3 DNA reads TGTGCCAGCAGCTTAGATCCCGGGCCCCCCTCGGGGACCCAGTACTTC. It is translated as CASSLDPGPPSGTQYF.

This clonotype was counted once. With a much larger clone just one base away, this may be a read error. The genes are TRBV29-1 and TRBJ1-2; D unclear. This CDR3 region has 12 residues. CDR1 SQVTM and CDR2 ANQGSEA come from the germline V gene. The DNA for the CDR3 is TGCGGCGCAAAAGAGGGCAGCAGTGGCTACACCTTC. It encodes CGAKEGSSGYTF.

The chain employs TRBV20-1 and TRBJ1-4, with 10 bases fitting TRBD1. J gave up 8 bases and V 1 base, and 7 bases lay outside the gene matches. The CDR3 consists of 15 residues. The germline CDR1 and CDR2 sequences are DFQATT and SNEGSKA (reference sequence). In DNA form, the CDR3 reads TGCAGTGCTAGAGCTCCGGGACAGGGGAACGAAAAACTGTTTTTT. This codes for CSARAPGQGNEKLFF.

This clonotype was recorded at least ten times. This chain connects TRBV7-2 to TRBJ2-7; D gene ambiguous. Per germline, CDR1 SGHTA and CDR2 FQGNSA. Trimming removed 0 bases at V and 3 bases at J, with 15 bases between. The CDR3 loop spans 16 amino acids. The CDR3 loop reads CASSLADVGRLYEQYF. The CDR3 DNA sequence: TGTGCCAGCAGCTTAGCGGACGTAGGGCGGCTCTACGAGCAGTACTTC.

This chain joins TRBV20-1 and TRBJ2-7; tentative D call: TRBD1 (6 bases). Per germline, CDR1 DFQATT and CDR2 SNEGSKA (reference sequence). Trimming took off 5 bases at V and 6 bases at J, with 14 bases between the two ends. The CDR3 loop spans 12 amino acids. The CDR3 coding sequence is TGCAGTGCTGGTGGACAGACGGGCGAGCAGTACTTC. Its protein is CSAGGQTGEQYF.

This chain links TRBV7-6 with TRBJ2-7, with 9 positions matching TRBD1. The germline CDR1 and CDR2 sequences are SGHVS and FNYEAQ. The CDR3 has 15 residues. V gave up 5 bases and J gave up 6 bases; unmatched junction bases: 11. CDR3 DNA sequence: TGTGCCAGCAGCGTCGGGACAGGGCCAGGGGTCGAGCAGTACTTC. It is translated as CASSVGTGPGVEQYF. Full variable domain (remainder filled in from reference TRBV7-6 and TRBJ2-7): GAGVSQSPRYKVTKRGQDVALRCDPISGHVSLYWYRQALGQGPEFLTYFNYEAQQDKSGLPNDRFSAERPEGSISTLTIQRTEQRDSAMYRCASSVGTGPGVEQYFGPGTRLTVT.

A word on this clonotype: A clone one base away is much larger, so this may be a read error. The missing conserved phenylalanine or tryptophan at the end of this CDR3 makes a read error likely. The gene calls are TRBV20-1 and TRBJ2-3, with D tentatively TRBD2 (7 bases). The ends were cut back, 0 bases at V and 2 bases at J, with 9 bases in the middle. This CDR3 region has 14 residues. Germline assignment: CDR1 DFQATT and CDR2 SNEGSKA (reference sequence). The CDR3 loop is CSARERGLTDTQYC. CDR3 DNA sequence: TGCAGTGCTAGAGAGCGGGGGCTCACAGATACGCAGTATTGT.

The table lists this clonotype with many counts. CDR3 region: CSVADPGQDQETQYF. CDR3 DNA sequence: TGCAGCGTCGCTGACCCCGGACAGGACCAAGAGACCCAGTACTTC. The chain links TRBV29-1 to TRBJ2-5; 7 nucleotides match TRBD1. The CDR3 runs 15 residues. Germline lookup yields CDR1 SQVTM and CDR2 ANQGSEA. Trimming took 6 bases from V and 0 from J; bases not matched to a gene: 10.

Remarks on this clonotype: This could be a read error, since a much larger clone is one nucleotide away. The genes are TRBV20-1 and TRBJ2-1, with D possibly matching TRBD2 (5 bases). The V gene's germline CDR1 is DFQATT and CDR2 SNEGSKA (reference sequence). The CDR3 consists of 14 residues. With 0 bases removed from V and 10 bases from J, the gap between germline ends came to 16 bases. The CDR3 region is CSAREDEGIYEQFF. DNA of the CDR3: TGCAGTGCTAGAGAAGACGAGGGCATCTACGAGCAGTTCTTC.

This clonotype was seen many times. The V gene is TRBV12-3 or TRBV12-4, the J gene TRBJ1-2, with TRBD1 matching 8 bases. After removal of 6 bases from V and 4 bases from J, the junction contained 7 bases not matched to a gene. The CDR3 is 14 amino acids. The CDR3 bases are TGTGCCAGCAGACCGACAGGGGCCCGCTATGGCTACACCTTC. Its protein product is CASRPTGARYGYTF.

About this clonotype: A much larger clone differs from this one at a single base, so this may be a read error. The genes are TRBV7-9 and TRBJ1-2; D not resolved. The germline CDR1 and CDR2 sequences are SEHNR and FQNEAQ (reference sequence). The CDR3 sequence is 11 residues long. Trimming took 11 bases from V and 2 from J, leaving 9 bases between them. The CDR3 loop is CAFGRNYGYTF. CDR3 sequence (DNA): TGTGCCTTCGGCAGAAACTATGGCTACACCTTC. Full variable domain (remainder filled in from reference TRBV7-9 and TRBJ1-2): DTGVSQNPRHKITKRGQNVTFRCDPISEHNRLYWYRQTLGQGPEFLTYFQNEAQLEKSRLLSDRFSAERPKGSFSTLEIQRTEQGDSAMYLCAFGRNYGYTFGSGTRLTVV.

V and J are TRBV4-1 and TRBJ1-6, with D maybe TRBD1 (5 bases). The CDR3 spans 17 residues. Per germline, CDR1 MGHRA and CDR2 YSYEKL. V was clipped by 5 bases and J by 7 bases, with 21 bases between them. CDR3 region: CASSTRWDRRPNSPLHF. Written as DNA, the CDR3 is TGCGCCAGCAGCACCCGTTGGGACCGAAGACCCAATTCACCCCTCCACTTT.

In its sample, this clonotype was seen many times. CDR3 region: CASSLAGDAYEQYF. The CDR3 DNA reads as TGCGCCAGCAGCTTAGCGGGAGATGCGTACGAGCAGTACTTC. The J gene is TRBJ2-7, the V gene TRBV5-1; TRBD2 matches at 8 bases. The CDR3 is 14 residues long. Germline lookup yields CDR1 SGHRS and CDR2 YFSETQ. Trimming at V came to 2 bases and at J to 4 bases, leaving 5 bases not matched to a gene.

This clonotype was found a few times. V is TRBV20-1 and J is TRBJ1-6, with 7 bases identical to TRBD1. V lost 2 bases and J lost 13; bases outside the gene matches: 8. Germline CDR1 reads DFQATT; CDR2 reads SNEGSKA (reference sequence). This CDR3 has 13 residues. CDR3 in amino acids: CSARPPDRAPLHF. CDR3 DNA sequence: TGCAGTGCTAGACCCCCCGACAGGGCTCCCCTCCACTTT.

This clonotype was counted between two and nine times. The chain has TRBV21-1 and TRBJ2-3. TRBV21-1 is termed a pseudogene. This CDR3 region has 15 residues. CDR3 region: CASSKEKGGTDTQYF. The CDR3 DNA is TGTGCCAGCAGCAAAGAAAAGGGTGGGACAGATACGCAGTATTTT.

The sample holds a few counts of this clonotype. The rearrangement uses TRBV7-9 and TRBJ1-5; TRBD1 might be the D (6 bases). Trimming stripped 4 bases from V and 5 bases from J, with 18 bases between. The CDR3 is made up of 16 amino acids. Germline CDR1 and CDR2: SEHNR and FQNEAQ (reference sequence). CDR3 amino acids: CASSSRDTGLDQPQHF. The CDR3 bases are TGTGCCAGCAGCTCGCGGGATACAGGGTTGGATCAGCCCCAGCATTTT.

The CDR3 here is CSARKRTGATPQANSPLHF. DNA for the CDR3: TGCAGTGCTAGGAAGAGGACAGGGGCCACGCCTCAGGCTAATTCACCCCTCCACTTT. V is TRBV20-1 and J is TRBJ1-6, with 9 bases identical to TRBD1. CDR1 is DFQATT, CDR2 SNEGSKA, per germline (reference sequence). V lost 3 bases and J lost 6; bases outside the gene matches: 18. The CDR3 extends over 19 amino acids.

This clonotype was counted a few times. The J gene is TRBJ2-7, the V gene TRBV25-1, with D unclear. CDR1 is MGHDK and CDR2 is SYGVNS in the germline V gene. The CDR3 consists of 11 residues. The V and J ends lost 1 base and 10 bases respectively, with 8 bases between them. The CDR3 loop is CASSEWVRQYF. DNA for the CDR3: TGTGCCAGCAGTGAATGGGTGCGACAGTACTTC.

To note about this clonotype: At one end the junction does not follow the germline gene, possibly because of a read error. The chain joins TRBV14 to TRBJ2-1; D is undetermined. This CDR3 spans 13 amino acids. Looked up from germline, CDR1 is SGHDN and CDR2 is FVKESK. The CDR3 DNA reads TGTGCCAGCAGCCAAGGTTGGTACAATGAGCGGTTCTTC. Protein: CASSQGWYNERFF.

This clonotype showed up just a few times. The chain joins TRBV5-1 to TRBJ2-3; tentatively, D is TRBD1 (5 bases). Germline V gene lookup returns CDR1 SGHRS and CDR2 YFSETQ. Trimming left V 1 base short and J 3 bases short, with 12 bases between. This CDR3 has 15 amino acids. The CDR3 coding sequence is TGCGCCAGCAGCTTGTATCGTCCAGGGACAGATACGCAGTATTTT. It translates to CASSLYRPGTDTQYF. The whole variable domain, remainder taken from reference TRBV5-1 and TRBJ2-3, is KAGVTQTPRYLIKTRGQQVTLSCSPISGHRSVSWYQQTPGQGLQFLFEYFSETQRNKGNFPGRFSGRQFSNSRSEMNVSTLELGDSALYLCASSLYRPGTDTQYFGPGTRLTVL.

Remarks on this clonotype: Mismatch with germline at one junction end may stem from a read error. The chain combines TRBV12-3 or TRBV12-4 with TRBJ1-5; D unclear. The CDR3 runs 14 residues. CDR3 DNA: TGTGCCAGCAGTTTGAGCGATAGCAATCGGCCCCAGCATTTT. This gives the protein CASSLSDSNRPQHF.